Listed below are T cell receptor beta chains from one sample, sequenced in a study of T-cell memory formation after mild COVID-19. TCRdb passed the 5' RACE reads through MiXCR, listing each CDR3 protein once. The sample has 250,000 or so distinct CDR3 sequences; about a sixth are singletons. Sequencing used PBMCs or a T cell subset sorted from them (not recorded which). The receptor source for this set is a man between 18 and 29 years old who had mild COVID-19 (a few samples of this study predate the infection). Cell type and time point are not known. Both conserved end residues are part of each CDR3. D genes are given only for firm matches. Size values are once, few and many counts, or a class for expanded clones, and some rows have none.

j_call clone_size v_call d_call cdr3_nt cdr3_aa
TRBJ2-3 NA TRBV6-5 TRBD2 TGTGCCAGCAGTTACCGTAGCGGGGGGAGGGATACGCAGTATTTT CASSYRSGGRDTQYF
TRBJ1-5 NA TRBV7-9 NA TGTGCCAGCAGCTTAGGCTCAGGTCGCAATCAGCCCCAGCATTTT CASSLGSGRNQPQHF
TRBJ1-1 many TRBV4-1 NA TGCGCCAGCAGCCAAGAGAGTGGGGGTGGCATGAACACTGAAGCTTTCTTT CASSQESGGGMNTEAFF
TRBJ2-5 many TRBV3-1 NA TGTGCCAGCAGCCATCGGACGCGTGCAGGGTTGAAGACCCAGTACTTC CASSHRTRAGLKTQYF
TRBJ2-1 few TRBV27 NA TGTGCCAGCGGCCCGCCGCACAGGGCCCCCTACAATGAGCAGTTCTTC CASGPPHRAPYNEQFF
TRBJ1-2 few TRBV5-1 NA TGCGCCAGCAGCTTGGCCGGACAGTACTATGGCTACACCTTC CASSLAGQYYGYTF
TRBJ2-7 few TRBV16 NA TGTGCCAGCAGCCAATCCCACAGCTCCTACGAGCAGTACTTC CASSQSHSSYEQYF
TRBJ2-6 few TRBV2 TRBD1 TGTGCCGTCTTTGGGACAGGGCTTTATGGGGCCAACGTCCTGACTTTC CAVFGTGLYGANVLTF
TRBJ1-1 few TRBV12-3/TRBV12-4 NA TGTGCCAGCAGTCCGTATAACACTGAAGCTTTCTTT CASSPYNTEAFF
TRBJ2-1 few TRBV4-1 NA TGCGCCAGCAGCCAAGATCTTGCTAGCGCCCGAGCTGGGCAGTTCTTC CASSQDLASARAGQFF
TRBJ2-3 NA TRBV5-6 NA TGTGCCAGCAGCTTGGGGATAGATACGCAGTATTTT CASSLGIDTQYF
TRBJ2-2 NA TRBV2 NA TGTGCCAGCCGAAGGGACGGTTCGAACACCGGGGAGCTGTTTTTT CASRRDGSNTGELFF
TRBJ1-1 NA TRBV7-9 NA TGTGCCAGCAGCTTGCGGGAAGAGACTGAAGCTTTCTTT CASSLREETEAFF
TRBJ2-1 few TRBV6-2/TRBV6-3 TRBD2 TGTGCCAGCAGCCTTAGCGGGGGGGCTTTTGCTGAGCAGTTCTTC CASSLSGGAFAEQFF
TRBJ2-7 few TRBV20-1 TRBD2 TGCAGTGCTACCATAGCGGGGGGGCCGTCTGAGCAGTACTTC CSATIAGGPSEQYF
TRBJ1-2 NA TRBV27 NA TGTGCCAGCAGTTTATCGGGGGGGACTAACTATGGCTACACCTTC CASSLSGGTNYGYTF
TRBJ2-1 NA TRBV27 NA TGTGCCAGCAGACCCCCCCGGGGTCCCCTCGCGTACAATGAGCAGTTCTTC CASRPPRGPLAYNEQFF
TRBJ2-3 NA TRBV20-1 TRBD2 TGCAGTGCCCCCGGGACTAGGGGTACAGATACGCAGTATTTT CSAPGTRGTDTQYF
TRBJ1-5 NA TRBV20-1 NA TGCAGTGCCGCAAACCCCAATCAGCCCCAGCATTTT CSAANPNQPQHF
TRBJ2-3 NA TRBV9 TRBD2 TGTGCCAGCAGCGTATTGGGACTAGGTATGGCAGATACGCAGTATTTT CASSVLGLGMADTQYF
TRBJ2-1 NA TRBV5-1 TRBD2 TGCGCCAGCAGCTTGGCCGGGGGGCCCCTAGCGGGGACCTACAATGAGCAGTTCTTC CASSLAGGPLAGTYNEQFF
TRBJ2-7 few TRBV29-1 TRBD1 TGCAGCGTTCGCTCCGGACAGGGCTACGAGCAGTACTTC CSVRSGQGYEQYF
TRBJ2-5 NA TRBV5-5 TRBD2 TGTGCCAGCTGGATAGCGGGGGCGGAGGAGACCCAGTACTTC CASWIAGAEETQYF
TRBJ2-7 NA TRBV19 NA TGTGCCAGTAGTACCGCGGGGGCGACCTACGAGCAGTACTTC CASSTAGATYEQYF
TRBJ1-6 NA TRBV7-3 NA TGTGCCAGCAGCCCGCTAGGGGGGGGATCACCCCTCCACTTT CASSPLGGGSPLHF
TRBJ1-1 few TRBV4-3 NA TGCGCCAGCAGCCTCACCCCTACTCGAGTGAACACTGAAGCTTTCTTT CASSLTPTRVNTEAFF
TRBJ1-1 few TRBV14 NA TGTGCCAGCAGCCAAAGGGGGGCAGGGATAAGGACTGAAGCTTTCTTT CASSQRGAGIRTEAFF
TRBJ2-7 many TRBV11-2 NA TGTGCCAGCAGCTTAGATCTTGGGTCCAGGGTTGATGACGAGCAGTACTTC CASSLDLGSRVDDEQYF
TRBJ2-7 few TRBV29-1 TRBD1 TGCAGCGTTGGGAACAGGGGGAGCTACGAGCAGTACTTC CSVGNRGSYEQYF
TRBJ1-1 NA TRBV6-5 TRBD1 TGTGCCAGCAGGCCCTACAGGGGGCATACTGAAGCTTTCTTT CASRPYRGHTEAFF
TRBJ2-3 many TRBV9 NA TGTGCCAGCAGCCCACCGGGACGCAGGATTGATACGCAGTATTTT CASSPPGRRIDTQYF
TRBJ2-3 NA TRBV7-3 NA TGTGCCAGCAGTGGCGGAGGGACTGCGTCAGATACGCAGTATTTT CASSGGGTASDTQYF
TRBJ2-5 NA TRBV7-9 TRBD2 TGTGCCAGCAGACCGCTCAGCGGGGCAGGAGGGACCCAGTACTTC CASRPLSGAGGTQYF